A single sample is the source of the 8 T cell receptor beta chains below, sequenced in a study of T cells in Graves' hyperthyroidism and ophthalmopathy. Amplification yielded TCR beta CDR3 regions, with RNA transcripts as the source. First-round RT-PCR with HTBI primers amplified the TCR CDR3 region. MiXCR, run by TCRdb on the multiplex PCR reads, gives a single entry per CDR3 protein. The sample has fewer than 550,000 distinct CDR3 sequences, around a sixth seen once; the top ten hold over 7.5%. The sequencing sample was made of blood. The source of these receptors is a woman aged 18-30 years with Graves' hyperthyroidism.

This clonotype was detected many times. V gene TRBV30 combines with J gene TRBJ2-5, with 12 bases lining up with TRBD2. CDR3 size: 15 residues. The V gene end was trimmed by 2 bases and the J gene end by 2 bases; junction bases not matched to a gene: 3. Germline V lookup: CDR1 GTSNPN, CDR2 SVGIG (reference sequence). CDR3 in amino acids: CAWSTGLAGQETQYF. DNA of the CDR3: TGTGCCTGGAGTACGGGACTAGCGGGTCAAGAGACCCAGTACTTC.

This clonotype was observed at least ten times. The V and J genes are TRBV5-5 and TRBJ2-3; possibly TRBD1 or TRBD2 for D (8 bases each). Germline V gene data show CDR1 as SGHKS and CDR2 as YYEKEE (reference sequence). This CDR3 is built from 21 residues. V shed 4 bases and J shed 2 bases, with 32 bases lying between them. For the CDR3, the DNA is TGTGCCAGCAGCAGACAGGGGTTGCGGGAGGCGTATCCCCTTGTCACAGATACGCAGTATTTT. Amino acids: CASSRQGLREAYPLVTDTQYF. Filled out from reference TRBV5-5 and TRBJ2-3, the complete variable domain reads DAGVTQSPTHLIKTRGQQVTLRCSPISGHKSVSWYQQVLGQGPQFIFQYYEKEERGRGNFPDRFSARQFPNYSSELNVNALLLGDSALYLCASSRQGLREAYPLVTDTQYFGPGTRLTVL.

The chain links TRBV2 to TRBJ1-4; 8 bases are a match to TRBD1. This CDR3 has 14 amino acids. J lost 9 bases, V lost 9 bases, and 12 bases had no gene match. Germline V gives CDR1 SNHLY, CDR2 FYNNEI. This CDR3 is CASGRTGRNKKLFF. The DNA of the CDR3 is TGTGCCAGTGGACGGACAGGGCGGAATAAAAAACTGTTTTTT.

The J gene is TRBJ1-1, the V gene TRBV2, with TRBD1 as a possible D gene (5 bases). V gave up 8 bases and J gave up 7 bases, with 23 bases separating them. This CDR3 spans 15 amino acids. Germline V gene sequence: CDR1 SNHLY, CDR2 FYNNEI. The CDR3 here is CASGGEGAGSGEAFF. CDR3 nucleotides: TGTGCCAGCGGGGGGGAGGGCGCGGGATCTGGTGAAGCTTTCTTT.

This clonotype has at least ten counts. The V call is TRBV12-5, the J call TRBJ2-3, with a possible D match to TRBD2 (6 bases). Germline assignment: CDR1 LGHNT and CDR2 FRNRAP. This CDR3 spans 16 amino acids. V lost 0 bases and J lost 4, with 14 bases in between. In DNA, the CDR3 is TGTGCTAGTGGTTTGGTATCGGGAGCCCTCGCAGATACGCAGTATTTT. Protein: CASGLVSGALADTQYF. Supplemented by reference TRBV12-5 and TRBJ2-3, the full variable domain reads DARVTQTPRHKVTEMGQEVTMRCQPILGHNTVFWYRQTMMQGLELLAYFRNRAPLDDSGMPKDRFSAEMPDATLATLKIQPSEPRDSAVYFCASGLVSGALADTQYFGPGTRLTVL.

The table lists this clonotype with many counts. This CDR3 reads CASSQENLLAGEQFF. In nucleotides, the CDR3 is TGTGCCAGCAGCCAAGAGAACCTACTAGCGGGTGAGCAGTTCTTC. The genes are TRBV3-1 and TRBJ2-1; 9 bases are a match to TRBD2. This CDR3 has 15 amino acids. CDR1 and CDR2 from the germline V gene are LGHDT and YNNKEL (reference sequence). Trimming took 0 bases from V and 9 from J; bases not matched to a gene: 6.

This clonotype was recorded many times. CDR3: CASSSSSTGRRNTIYF. As DNA, the CDR3 is TGTGCCAGCAGTTCCTCTTCGACAGGGAGAAGAAACACCATATATTTT. The V call is TRBV12-3 or TRBV12-4, the J call TRBJ1-3, with TRBD1 identical over 7 bases. Trimming cost V 4 bases and J 5 bases; bases outside gene matches: 11. The CDR3 runs to 16 residues.

The sample holds many counts of this clonotype. The rearrangement joins TRBV18 to TRBJ1-3; D unclear. The CDR3 extends over 15 amino acids. The ends were cut back, 4 bases at V and 3 bases at J, with 13 bases in the middle. Germline CDR1 KGHSH, CDR2 LQKENI. The DNA of the CDR3 is TGTGCCAGCTCACAGCCCCAAGGAGGTGGAAACACCATATATTTT. This encodes CASSQPQGGGNTIYF. The entire variable domain, with the rest obtained from reference TRBV18 and TRBJ1-3, is as follows: NAGVMQNPRHLVRRRGQEARLRCSPMKGHSHVYWYRQLPEEGLKFMVYLQKENIIDESGMPKERFSAEFPKEGPSILRIQQVVRGDSAAYFCASSQPQGGGNTIYFGEGSWLTVV.